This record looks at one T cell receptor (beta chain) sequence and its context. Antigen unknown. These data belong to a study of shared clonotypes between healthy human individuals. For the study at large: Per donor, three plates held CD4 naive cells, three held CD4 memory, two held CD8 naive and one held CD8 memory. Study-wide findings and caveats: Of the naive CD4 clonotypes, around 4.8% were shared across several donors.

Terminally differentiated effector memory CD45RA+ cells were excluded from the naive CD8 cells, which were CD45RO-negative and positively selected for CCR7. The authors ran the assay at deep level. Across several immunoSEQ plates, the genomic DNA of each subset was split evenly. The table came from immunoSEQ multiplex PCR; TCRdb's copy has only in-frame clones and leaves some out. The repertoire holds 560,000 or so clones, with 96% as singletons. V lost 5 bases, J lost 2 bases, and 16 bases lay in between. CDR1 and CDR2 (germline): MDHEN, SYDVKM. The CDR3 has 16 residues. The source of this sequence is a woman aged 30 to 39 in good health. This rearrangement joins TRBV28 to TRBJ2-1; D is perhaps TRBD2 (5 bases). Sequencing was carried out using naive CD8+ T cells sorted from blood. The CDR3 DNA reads TGTGCCAGCAGTCCCTCTGAGGGAGTACCCTACAATGAGCAGTTCTTC. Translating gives CASSPSEGVPYNEQFF.